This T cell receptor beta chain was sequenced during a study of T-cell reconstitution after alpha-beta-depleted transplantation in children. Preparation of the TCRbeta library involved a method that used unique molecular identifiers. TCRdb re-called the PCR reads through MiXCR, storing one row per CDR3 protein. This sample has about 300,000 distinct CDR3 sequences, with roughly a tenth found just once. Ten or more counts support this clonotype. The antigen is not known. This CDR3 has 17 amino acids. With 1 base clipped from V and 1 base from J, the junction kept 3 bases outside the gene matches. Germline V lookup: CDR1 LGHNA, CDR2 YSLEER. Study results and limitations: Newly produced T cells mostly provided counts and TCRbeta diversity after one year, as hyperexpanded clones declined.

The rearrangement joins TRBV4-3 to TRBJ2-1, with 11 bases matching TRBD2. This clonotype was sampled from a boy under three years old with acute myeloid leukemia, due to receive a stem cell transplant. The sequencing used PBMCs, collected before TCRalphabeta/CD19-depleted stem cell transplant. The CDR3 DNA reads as TGCGCCAGCAGCCAAGCCCCTAGCGGGAGGTCCTACAATGAGCAGTTCTTC. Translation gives CASSQAPSGRSYNEQFF.